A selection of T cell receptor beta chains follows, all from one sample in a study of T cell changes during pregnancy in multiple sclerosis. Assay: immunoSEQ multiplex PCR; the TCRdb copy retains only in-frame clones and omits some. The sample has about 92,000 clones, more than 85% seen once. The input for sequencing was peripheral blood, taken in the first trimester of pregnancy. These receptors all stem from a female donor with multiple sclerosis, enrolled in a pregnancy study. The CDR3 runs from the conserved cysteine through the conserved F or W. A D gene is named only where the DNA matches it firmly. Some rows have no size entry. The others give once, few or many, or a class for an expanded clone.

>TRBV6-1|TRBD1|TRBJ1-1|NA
CASKETGGTEAFF
TGTGCCAGCAAGGAGACAGGGGGCACTGAAGCTTTCTTT
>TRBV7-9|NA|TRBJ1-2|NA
CASSPGTEHGYTF
TGTGCCAGCAGCCCCGGGACTGAACATGGCTACACCTTC
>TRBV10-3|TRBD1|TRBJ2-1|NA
CAISDLGQGSNEQFF
TGTGCCATCAGTGACCTGGGACAGGGGTCGAATGAGCAGTTCTTC
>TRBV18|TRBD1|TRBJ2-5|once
CASSQPILDRDVETQYF
TGTGCCAGCTCGCAACCCATTTTGGACAGGGATGTGGAGACCCAGTACTTC
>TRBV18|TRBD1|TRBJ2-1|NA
CASSYGQGRNEQFF
TGTGCCAGCTCTTACGGACAGGGCCGCAATGAGCAGTTCTTC
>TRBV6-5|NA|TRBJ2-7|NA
CASRDLGSEQYF
TGTGCCAGCAGAGATCTAGGTTCCGAGCAGTACTTC
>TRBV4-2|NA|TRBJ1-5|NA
CASSQVLRFSGPGVSNQPQHF
NA
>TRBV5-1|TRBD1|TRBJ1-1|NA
CASSLNRGVDGAFF
TGCGCCAGCAGCTTGAACAGGGGGGTAGACGGGGCTTTCTTT
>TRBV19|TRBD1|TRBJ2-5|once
CASSTDRGQVETQYF
TGTGCCAGTAGTACGGACAGGGGGCAAGTAGAGACCCAGTACTTC
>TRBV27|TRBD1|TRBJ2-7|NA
CASSPHRTGGGYEQYF
TGTGCCAGCAGCCCACATCGGACAGGGGGCGGCTACGAGCAGTACTTC
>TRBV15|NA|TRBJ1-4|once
CATSRDPGQKLFF
TGTGCCACCAGCAGAGATCCAGGGCAAAAACTGTTTTTT
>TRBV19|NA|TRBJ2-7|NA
CASSRYGQATYEQYF
TGTGCCAGTAGTCGATATGGGCAGGCAACCTACGAGCAGTACTTC
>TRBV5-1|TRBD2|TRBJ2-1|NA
CASSFRLAGGYLNNEQFF
TGCGCCAGCAGCTTTCGACTAGCGGGAGGTTACCTTAACAATGAGCAGTTCTTC
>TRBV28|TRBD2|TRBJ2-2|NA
CASSLFGTSGRYAGELFF
TGTGCCAGCAGTTTATTCGGGACTAGCGGGAGGTATGCCGGGGAGCTGTTTTTT
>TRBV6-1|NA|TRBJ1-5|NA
CASKEGASNQPQHF
TGTGCCAGCAAGGAGGGAGCCAGCAATCAGCCCCAGCATTTT
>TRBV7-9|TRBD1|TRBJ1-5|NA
CASSPGQGQGQPQHF
TGTGCCAGCAGCCCGGGACAGGGACAGGGTCAGCCCCAGCATTTT
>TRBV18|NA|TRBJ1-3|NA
CASSEQGTPSGNTIYF
TGTGCCAGCTCAGAACAGGGTACCCCTTCTGGAAACACCATATATTTT
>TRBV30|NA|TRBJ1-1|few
CAWSPTGRVAFF
TGTGCCTGGAGTCCAACCGGGCGGGTAGCTTTCTTT
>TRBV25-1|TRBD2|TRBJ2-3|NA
CASSVLAGVTDTQYF
TGTGCCAGCAGTGTACTAGCGGGAGTGACAGATACGCAGTATTTT
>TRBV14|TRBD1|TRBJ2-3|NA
CASSQNGQGGRGTQYF
TGTGCCAGCAGCCAGAACGGACAGGGAGGACGGGGTACGCAGTATTTT
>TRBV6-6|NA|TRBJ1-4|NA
CASSYSDRENEKLFF
TGTGCCAGCAGTTACTCGGACAGAGAAAATGAAAAACTGTTTTTT
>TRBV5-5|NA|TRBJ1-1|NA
CASSLVALEAFF
TGTGCCAGCAGCTTGGTTGCGCTAGAAGCTTTCTTT
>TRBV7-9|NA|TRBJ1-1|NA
CASGVGQNNTEAFF
TGTGCCAGCGGAGTTGGACAGAACAACACTGAAGCTTTCTTT
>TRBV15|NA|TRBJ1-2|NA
CATSTRGGGDYGYTF
TGTGCCACCAGCACCCGGGGAGGGGGAGACTATGGCTACACCTTC
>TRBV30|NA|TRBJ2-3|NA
CAWSGPPFSTDTQYF
TGTGCCTGGAGTGGGCCACCTTTTAGCACAGATACGCAGTATTTT
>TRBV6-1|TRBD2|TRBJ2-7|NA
CASIKRESSYEQYF
TGTGCCAGCATAAAGCGGGAGTCCTCCTACGAGCAGTACTTC
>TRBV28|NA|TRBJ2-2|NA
CASSLYRENTGELFF
TGTGCCAGCAGTCTATACAGGGAGAACACCGGGGAGCTGTTTTTT
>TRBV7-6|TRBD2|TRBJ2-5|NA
CASSLLAEETQYF
TGTGCCAGCAGCTTACTAGCGGAAGAGACCCAGTACTTC
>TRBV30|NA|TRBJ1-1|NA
CAWQGIATEAFF
TGTGCCTGGCAGGGGATTGCCACTGAAGCTTTCTTT
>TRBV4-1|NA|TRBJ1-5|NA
CASSQVGGPRRNEPQHF
TGCGCCAGCAGCCAAGTTGGGGGCCCTAGGAGAAATGAGCCCCAGCATTTT
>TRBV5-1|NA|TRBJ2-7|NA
CASSLVAYTYEQYF
TGCGCCAGCAGCTTGGTTGCATACACCTACGAGCAGTACTTC
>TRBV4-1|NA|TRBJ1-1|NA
CASSQDGGTGLTEAFF
TGCGCCAGCAGCCAAGATGGTGGAACAGGGCTGACTGAAGCTTTCTTT
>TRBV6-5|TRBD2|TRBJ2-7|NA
CASSYAGGLEQYF
TGTGCCAGCAGTTACGCGGGGGGGCTGGAGCAGTACTTC
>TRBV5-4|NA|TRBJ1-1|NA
CASSLAGMNTEAFF
TGTGCCAGCAGCTTGGCCGGTATGAACACTGAAGCTTTCTTT
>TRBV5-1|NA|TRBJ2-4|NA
CASSQDRGLGTSGQNIQYF
TGCGCCAGCAGCCAGGACAGGGGGCTAGGGACTAGCGGGCAGAACATTCAGTACTTC
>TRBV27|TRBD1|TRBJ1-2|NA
CASGRQGVNYGYTF
TGTGCCAGCGGGCGACAGGGGGTGAACTATGGCTACACCTTC
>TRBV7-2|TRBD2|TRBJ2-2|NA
CASSGGERSGELFF
TGTGCCAGCAGCGGGGGGGAGAGGTCCGGGGAGCTGTTTTTT
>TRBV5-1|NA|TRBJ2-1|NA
CASSLEGGGEQFF
TGCGCCAGCAGCCTAGAGGGGGGGGGTGAGCAGTTCTTC
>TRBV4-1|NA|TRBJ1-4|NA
CASSQEETVREKLFF
TGCGCCAGCAGCCAAGAGGAGACAGTGAGGGAAAAACTGTTTTTT
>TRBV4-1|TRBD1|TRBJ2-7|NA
CASSLKDRPKSYEQYF
TGCGCCAGCAGCCTGAAGGACAGGCCCAAATCCTACGAGCAGTACTTC
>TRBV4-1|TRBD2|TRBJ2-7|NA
CASSRSSGTSGTVQYF
TGCGCCAGCAGCAGGAGCTCCGGGACTAGCGGGACTGTGCAGTACTTC
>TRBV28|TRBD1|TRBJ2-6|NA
CASSFLGQGPISGANVLTF
TGTGCCAGCAGTTTCCTCGGACAGGGCCCGATTTCTGGGGCCAACGTCCTGACTTTC
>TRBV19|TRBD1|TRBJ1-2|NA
CASGQGYGYTF
TGTGCCAGTGGACAGGGATATGGCTACACCTTC
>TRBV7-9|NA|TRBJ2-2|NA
CASSSRTVLPGELFF
TGTGCCAGCAGCTCCCGGACAGTTCTCCCCGGGGAGCTGTTTTTT
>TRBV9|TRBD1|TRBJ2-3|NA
CASSYRGSTDTQYF
TGTGCCAGCAGCTACAGGGGTAGCACAGATACGCAGTATTTT
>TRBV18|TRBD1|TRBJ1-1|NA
CASSPARDRGITEAFF
TGTGCCAGCTCACCGGCCAGGGACAGGGGAATCACTGAAGCTTTCTTT
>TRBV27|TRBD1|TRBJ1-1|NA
CASSVLPQGTTEAFF
TGTGCCAGCAGTGTCCTCCCACAGGGGACCACTGAAGCTTTCTTT